This TCR beta chain was captured in a study of beta chain features in type 1 diabetes. By way of CD45RO/CCR7/CD25/CD127/CD95/CD27, the CD4+ regulatory, stem cell-like memory, central memory and naive cells were sorted. Trimming pared 4 bases from V and 2 bases from J, leaving 12 bases between. Germline-derived CDR1 and CDR2 are SQVTM and ANQGSEA. There are 13 residues in the CDR3. TCRB transcripts that were expressed got sequenced, as all of the isolated RNA had been reverse transcribed. The assay was immunoSEQ multiplex PCR, and TCRdb's table has in-frame clones only and misses some. The repertoire holds hundreds of thousands of clones, with around 13% as singletons. Findings of the study overall: More deletions and fewer insertions at VDJ junctions were seen in type 1 diabetes patients. A greater similarity of naive, central memory and Treg TCRB repertoires was seen among patients than among healthy donors.

Only a few counts were recorded for this clone. Its antigen is currently unknown. This receptor was taken from a man aged 30-40 years in good health. The rearrangement uses TRBV29-1 and TRBJ2-7, with D perhaps assigned TRBD1 or TRBD2 (5 bases each). Specimen: naive CD4+ T cells from blood. The CDR3, as DNA: TGCAGCGTTGGGGGGTTGTGTGCCTACGAGCAGTACGTC. This gives the protein CSVGGLCAYEQYV.